The rows below give T cell receptor beta chains drawn from one sample of a study of monozygotic twins with inflammatory bowel disease. Following a re-call of the 5' RACE reads, TCRdb has one entry per CDR3 protein and lacks DNA. The sample has about 200,000 distinct CDR3 sequences, and its top ten clones hold 7.5% to 8%. Sequenced sample: blood. These receptors originate from a human donor with ulcerative colitis or Crohn's disease, or a healthy co-twin of an affected twin (not recorded which). CDR3s include the opening cysteine and the closing phenylalanine or tryptophan.

j_call v_call cdr3_aa
TRBJ2-3 TRBV19 CASSMGIYTDTQYF
TRBJ2-1 TRBV5-1 CASSLVISGSSYNEQFF
TRBJ1-6 TRBV27 CASSARGTGDPLHF
TRBJ1-2 TRBV20-1 CSARGQGTGPYGYTF
TRBJ1-5 TRBV12-3/TRBV12-4 CASSPGDSNQPQHF
TRBJ1-2 TRBV5-1 CASSWDTADRFYGYTF
TRBJ2-1 TRBV6-2/TRBV6-3 CASSYLSGGYNEQFF
TRBJ2-3 TRBV14 CASSQREDWADTQYF
TRBJ2-3 TRBV30 CAWNLLGPSDTQYF
TRBJ2-5 TRBV7-2 CASSPRHQETQYF
TRBJ2-1 TRBV29-1 CSVEDPLPGKQFF
TRBJ2-7 TRBV27 CASSYSGQGNSYEQYF
TRBJ2-4 TRBV12-3/TRBV12-4 CASRIAGERDIQYF
TRBJ2-7 TRBV5-5 CASSLGQGSEQYF
TRBJ1-1 TRBV5-1 CASSLTGGTAEAFF
TRBJ1-6 TRBV7-2 CASSFTGGANSPLHF
TRBJ1-1 TRBV7-2 CASSLGTVGKTEAFF
TRBJ1-2 TRBV27 CASSFKGDYGYTF
TRBJ1-5 TRBV4-2 CASSQEGARVNQPQHF
TRBJ2-5 TRBV7-2 CASSLVSLGAGQETQYF
TRBJ2-2 TRBV5-8 CASSYRVRKLFF
TRBJ2-3 TRBV7-9 CASSLGASDTQYF
TRBJ2-1 TRBV6-1 CASSVSGGAYNEQFF
TRBJ2-1 TRBV30 CAWEAGVYNEQFF
TRBJ1-4 TRBV7-2 CASSASGGRGEKLFF
TRBJ2-7 TRBV25-1 CASSGGWEQYF
TRBJ2-1 TRBV28 CATRQQGHNEQFF
TRBJ2-5 TRBV4-2 CASSQGLADGGETQYF